The 8 T cell receptor beta chains reported below all come from one sample, sequenced in a study of control samples from healthy donors and cancer patients. Some clones are missing from TCRdb's copy, which holds only in-frame ones; the method was immunoSEQ multiplex PCR. The sample comprises 20,000 or so clones, more than 80% of which are singletons, and over 35% rests with the top ten. The specimen was PBMCs. All receptors come from a man aged 55 to 70 with head and neck cancer.

The chain has TRBV2 and TRBJ1-1; TRBD1 aligns across 8 bases. The CDR3 runs 13 residues. Per germline, CDR1 SNHLY and CDR2 FYNNEI. V gave up 6 bases and J gave up 2 bases; unmatched junction bases: 2. The CDR3 DNA reads TGTGCCAGCAGGGGACAGGATAACACTGAAGCTTTCTTT. Translated, it gives CASRGQDNTEAFF. Full variable domain (missing parts from reference TRBV2 and TRBJ1-1): EPEVTQTPSHQVTQMGQEVILRCVPISNHLYFYWYRQILGQKVEFLVSFYNNEISEKSEIFDDQFSVERPDGSNFTLKIRSTKLEDSAMYFCASRGQDNTEAFFGQGTRLTVV.

The J gene is TRBJ2-7, the V gene TRBV7-8, with TRBD2 matching over 9 bases. V dropped 5 bases and J dropped 4; count of bases not matched to a gene: 12. The CDR3 consists of 16 residues. Germline V gene lookup returns CDR1 SGHVS and CDR2 FQNEAQ. CDR3 nucleotides: TGTGCCAGCAGCCCGCGGCTAGCGGGACGTGGGTACGAGCAGTACGTC. Translation: CASSPRLAGRGYEQYV.

The chain employs TRBV10-3 and TRBJ2-7; TRBD2 is a possible D gene (5 bases). V was cut by 8 bases and J by 0 bases, with 11 bases left in between. CDR1 ENHRY and CDR2 SYGVKD come from the germline V gene. The CDR3 runs 13 residues. The CDR3 DNA reads TGTGCCATCGCACGTCTAGCCTCCTACGAGCAGTACTTC. Translation: CAIARLASYEQYF.

The chain recombines TRBV7-8 with TRBJ1-2, with D perhaps TRBD1 (5 bases). Trimming stripped 3 bases from V and 4 bases from J, with 15 bases between. CDR1 and CDR2 (germline): SGHVS, FQNEAQ. This CDR3 comprises 15 residues. The CDR3 sequence: CASSLLTGTSYGYTF. DNA for the CDR3: TGTGCCAGCAGCTTGCTCACAGGAACCTCCTATGGCTACACCTTC.

This clone showed up just a few times. This chain connects TRBV27 to TRBJ2-7, with 7 bases identical to TRBD1. V gave up 9 bases and J gave up 6 bases; unmatched junction bases: 5. The germline CDR1 and CDR2 sequences are MNHEY and SMNVEV (reference sequence). The CDR3 has 11 amino acids. CDR3 sequence (DNA): TGTGCCAGAGTTCCAGGGGGCGAGCAGTACGTC. Translation gives CARVPGGEQYV.

V is TRBV13 and J is TRBJ1-2, with TRBD1 identical over 7 bases. V shed 1 base and J 2 bases; nucleotides not matched to a gene: 7. CDR3 length equals 16 residues. In germline, CDR1 is PRHDT, CDR2 FYEKMQ (reference sequence). The CDR3 reads CASSLEGGPSNYGYTF. The CDR3 coding sequence is TGTGCCAGCAGCTTAGAAGGGGGCCCGAGCAACTATGGCTACACCTTC.

This clone is medium-sized (0.01 to 0.1%) in the sample. This chain connects TRBV11-2 to TRBJ1-6, with unresolved D. Germline CDR1 SGHAT, CDR2 FQNNGV. Trimming removed 0 bases from V and 0 bases from J, with 9 bases in between. The CDR3 runs 17 residues. CDR3 in DNA: TGTGCCAGCAGCTTAGACACTTTTAGCTCCTATAATTCACCCCTCCACTTT. Encoded protein: CASSLDTFSSYNSPLHF.

This sequence joins TRBV19 and TRBJ1-3, with a weak D call TRBD1 (6 bases). Per the germline V gene, CDR1 is LNHDA and CDR2 is SQIVND (reference sequence). The germline V and J ends were trimmed by 1 base and 2 bases, with 9 bases remaining between them. The CDR3 is made up of 15 amino acids. CDR3 region: CASSIGGTTGNTIYF. CDR3 DNA: TGTGCCAGTAGTATAGGCGGGACAACTGGAAACACCATATATTTT.